This T cell receptor beta chain emerged from a study of blood T cell repertoires in COVID-19. Background on the study: Some COVID-19 samples were acute and others convalescent; all came from the United States, Italy and Spain. PBMCs, B-cell-depleted T cells, or T cells were the source of the cDNA or gDNA that made up the material.

Germline lookup yields CDR1 MNHEY and CDR2 SVGAGI. This CDR3 has 16 amino acids. V shed 3 bases and J 6 bases; nucleotides not matched to a gene: 11. The authors' processing: Estimates of nucleated cell counts were drawn from the amplification of reference gene primers. Sequenced by immunoSEQ multiplex PCR; TCRdb stores in-frame clones only, minus some. Clone size and V and J calls were adopted from that table, with D and trimming inferred from the DNA. This table holds 140,000 to 150,000 clones, 80% to 90% found once. This TCR derives from a woman between 45 and 65 years old with acute or convalescent COVID-19. The J gene is TRBJ2-3, the V gene TRBV6-5, with TRBD1 matching over 8 bases. Input material: peripheral blood. This chain's CDR3 is CASSYPRDRYGDTQYF. In DNA, the CDR3 is TGTGCCAGCAGTTATCCCCGGGACAGGTACGGGGATACGCAGTATTTT.